The TCR beta chain described here comes from a study of cytomegalovirus exposure and HLA in healthy donors. Study-level results: In vitro, a few CMV-associated chains proved specific for CMV antigens. Cytomegalovirus association was assigned to about 150 TCR beta chains.

These donors were members of the approximately 110-subject validation cohort, a group separate from the roughly 670-subject first cohort. To note about this clone: Its antigen is as yet unknown.

The method was immunoSEQ multiplex PCR; TCRdb's version includes in-frame clones alone and lacks a portion of them. The repertoire holds 200,000 to 250,000 clones, with roughly 83% as singletons. The sequence derives from a woman aged 25 to 39 in good health and CMV-seropositive. The sequencing sample was made of PBMCs.

CDR3 sequence (DNA): TGTGCCTGGAGTAGGGGTAGAGACGATGGCTACACCTTC. This gives the protein CAWSRGRDDGYTF. The chain is built from TRBV30 and TRBJ1-2; possibly TRBD1 for D (5 bases). V gave up 2 bases and J gave up 6 bases, with 13 bases separating them. The CDR3 sequence is 13 residues long. CDR1 is GTSNPN, CDR2 SVGIG, per germline (reference sequence).